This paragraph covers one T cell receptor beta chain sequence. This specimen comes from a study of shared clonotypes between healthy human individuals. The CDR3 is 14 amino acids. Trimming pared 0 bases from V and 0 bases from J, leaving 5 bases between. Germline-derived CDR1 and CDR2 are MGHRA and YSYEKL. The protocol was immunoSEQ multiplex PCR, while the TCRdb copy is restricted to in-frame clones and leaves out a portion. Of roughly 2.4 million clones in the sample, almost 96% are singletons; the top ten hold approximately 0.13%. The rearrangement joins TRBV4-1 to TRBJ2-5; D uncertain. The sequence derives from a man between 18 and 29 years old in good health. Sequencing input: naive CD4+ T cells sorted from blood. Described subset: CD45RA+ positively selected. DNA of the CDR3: TGCGCCAGCAGCCAAGATTTGGACCAAGAGACCCAGTACTTC. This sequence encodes CASSQDLDQETQYF.